Listed below are T cell receptor beta chains from one sample, sequenced in a study of cytomegalovirus exposure and HLA in healthy donors. The data were produced by immunoSEQ multiplex PCR, yet TCRdb's version contains in-frame clones alone and is incomplete. The data contain approximately 100,000 clones, about 74% of them singletons. Input material: PBMCs. These receptors were obtained from a female donor in good health and CMV-seronegative. The CDR3 runs from the conserved cysteine through the conserved F or W. The order of the fields is V gene, clone size, J gene, D gene, CDR3 protein, CDR3 DNA. D genes are given only for firm matches. The size field is filled for only some rows; it gives once, few, many or a size class.

V: TRBV6-4
size: NA
J: TRBJ2-1
D: NA
CDR3: CASSVEGSLDNEQFF
DNA: TGTGCCAGCAGTGTCGAGGGTTCTCTGGACAATGAGCAGTTCTTC

V: TRBV10-2
size: NA
J: TRBJ2-5
D: NA
CDR3: CASSEFGAGTQYF
DNA: TGCGCCAGCAGTGAGTTTGGGGCCGGGACCCAGTACTTC

V: TRBV6-1
size: NA
J: TRBJ1-5
D: NA
CDR3: CASSEHDRPQHF
DNA: TGTGCCAGCAGTGAGCATGACAGGCCCCAGCATTTT

V: TRBV11-1
size: once
J: TRBJ2-3
D: NA
CDR3: CASSLGDTGTDTQYF
DNA: TGTGCCAGCAGCTTAGGAGATACAGGCACAGATACGCAGTATTTT

V: TRBV19
size: NA
J: TRBJ1-1
D: TRBD1
CDR3: CASRGQAWPTEAFF
DNA: TGTGCCAGTAGGGGACAGGCCTGGCCCACTGAAGCTTTCTTT

V: TRBV11-2
size: NA
J: TRBJ2-7
D: NA
CDR3: CASSLVGRTFSYEQYF
DNA: TGTGCCAGCAGCTTAGTGGGGCGGACATTCTCCTACGAGCAGTACTTC

V: TRBV10-3
size: NA
J: TRBJ2-1
D: NA
CDR3: CAISDPEILTSSYNEQFF
DNA: TGTGCCATCAGTGACCCCGAGATTTTGACAAGCTCCTACAATGAGCAGTTCTTC

V: TRBV6-5
size: few
J: TRBJ2-5
D: TRBD2
CDR3: CASSSDRDYSTRYF
DNA: TGTGCCAGCAGTTCAGACCGGGACTACAGCACCCGGTACTTC

V: TRBV27
size: NA
J: TRBJ2-7
D: NA
CDR3: CASSSAGPYEQYF
DNA: TGTGCCAGCTCCTCTGCGGGACCCTACGAGCAGTACTTC

V: TRBV4-1
size: few
J: TRBJ2-7
D: TRBD1
CDR3: CASSQTGVEQYF
DNA: TGCGCCAGCAGCCAAACAGGGGTCGAGCAGTACTTC

V: TRBV2
size: few
J: TRBJ1-1
D: TRBD1
CDR3: CASSETGGNTEAFF
DNA: TGTGCCAGCAGTGAAACAGGGGGTAACACTGAAGCTTTCTTT

V: TRBV7-7
size: NA
J: TRBJ2-2
D: TRBD1
CDR3: CASGTENTGELFF
DNA: TGTGCCAGCGGGACAGAGAACACCGGGGAGCTGTTTTTT

V: TRBV11-3
size: NA
J: TRBJ2-1
D: TRBD2
CDR3: CASSGGGKYNEQFF
DNA: TGTGCCAGCAGCGGCGGGGGGAAGTACAATGAGCAGTTCTTC

V: TRBV6-6
size: once
J: TRBJ2-7
D: TRBD2
CDR3: CASTPLAGGRAREQYF
DNA: TGTGCCAGCACCCCACTAGCGGGGGGTCGGGCCAGGGAGCAGTACTTC

V: TRBV30
size: NA
J: TRBJ1-2
D: NA
CDR3: CAWSRYGIGYGYTF
DNA: TGTGCCTGGAGCCGCTACGGTATCGGCTATGGCTACACCTTC

V: TRBV30
size: NA
J: TRBJ2-7
D: NA
CDR3: CAWRLLSTAVHEQYF
DNA: TGTGCCTGGAGGCTACTCAGCACGGCGGTTCACGAGCAGTACTTC

V: TRBV10-2
size: NA
J: TRBJ1-2
D: NA
CDR3: CASSESRGIQGYTF
DNA: TGCGCCAGCAGTGAGTCTCGGGGGATTCAGGGCTACACCTTC